What follows describes a single TCR beta chain. Researchers took RNA transcripts and amplified the TCR beta CDR3 regions from them. RT-PCR in the first round (using the HTBI primer set) targeted the TCR CDR3. One entry per CDR3 protein, called by TCRdb with MiXCR from the multiplex PCR reads. The sample carries a few hundred thousand distinct CDR3 sequences, about 12% recorded once. The data stem from a study of T cells in Graves' hyperthyroidism and ophthalmopathy. In patients aged 18 to 65, hyperthyroidism was newly diagnosed, with duration under 2 months. The sequence was collected from a woman aged 18-29 years with Graves' hyperthyroidism. Sequenced sample: blood.

CDR3 region: CASSLEGFDQPQHF. The CDR3 DNA sequence: TGTGCCAGCAGTTTGGAGGGTTTCGATCAGCCCCAGCATTTT. The rearrangement uses TRBV12-3 or TRBV12-4 and TRBJ1-5; D is undetermined. Deletions cut 3 bases from V and 5 bases from J, with 11 bases between. The CDR3 runs 14 residues.